These 14 T cell receptor beta chains were all obtained from the same sample, sequenced in a study of blood T cells in healthy people across ages. PCR was performed a second time for roughly 7 to 12 cycles using a sample-barcoded 5' primer and a J-beta primer mix. Each CDR3 protein gets one entry after TCRdb re-called the 5' RACE reads with MiXCR. The profile shows about 1,500,000 distinct CDR3 sequences, roughly 27% of them singletons. Sequenced sample: blood. The source is a woman aged 25 to 39 in good health.

This clonotype was detected ten times or more. V gene TRBV6-1 combines with J gene TRBJ2-5; 8 bases line up with TRBD2. V gave up 9 bases and J gave up 0 bases; unmatched junction bases: 9. The germline gives CDR1 MNHNS, CDR2 SASEGT. This CDR3 has 15 amino acids. CDR3 in amino acids: CASERAGANQETQYF. CDR3 nucleotides: TGTGCCAGTGAAAGAGCGGGGGCCAACCAAGAGACCCAGTACTTC.

This clonotype was observed a handful of times. The chain uses TRBV6-2 or TRBV6-3 and TRBJ2-3; D assignment may be TRBD1 or TRBD2 (5 bases each). CDR1 is MNHEY and CDR2 is SVGEGT in the germline V gene. CDR3 length: 13 amino acids. V was cut by 6 bases and J by 9 bases, with 16 bases left in between. CDR3 in DNA: TGTGCCAGCAGCCAGCCGGGACCCGGGACGCAGTATTTT. As protein: CASSQPGPGTQYF.

There are a few counts of this clonotype. V is TRBV29-1 and J is TRBJ2-7; D may be TRBD1 (5 bases). The V and J ends lost 2 bases and 5 bases respectively, with 13 bases between them. Germline V gives CDR1 SQVTM, CDR2 ANQGSEA. This CDR3 is 13 amino acids long. Here the CDR3 DNA reads TGCAGCGTTGAATTTAGCAGGGATAACGAGCAGTACTTC. It yields the protein CSVEFSRDNEQYF.

This clonotype was observed many times. V usage is TRBV5-1 and J usage is TRBJ2-5; TRBD2 is a possible D gene (6 bases). Trimming pared 3 bases from V and 5 bases from J, leaving 11 bases between. The CDR3 is made up of 13 amino acids. Germline CDR1 reads SGHRS; CDR2 reads YFSETQ. CDR3 in DNA: TGCGCCAGCAGCTACATGGCGGGGGAGACCCAGTACTTC. Encoded protein: CASSYMAGETQYF.

With respect to this clonotype: One junction end disagrees with the germline gene, perhaps due to a read error. V and J are TRBV7-2 and TRBJ2-1; 10 positions match TRBD2. Germline V lookup: CDR1 SGHTA, CDR2 FQGNSA. This CDR3 has 15 residues. The CDR3 loop is CASSHGASGRDEQVF. CDR3 DNA: TGTGCCAGCAGCCACGGGGCTAGCGGGAGAGATGAGCAGGTCTTC.

A few counts support this clonotype. This chain links TRBV28 with TRBJ1-2; a possible D gene is TRBD1 (6 bases). CDR1 and CDR2 from the germline V gene are MDHEN and SYDVKM. Trimming cost V 6 bases and J 5 bases, with 10 bases left between them. The length of the CDR3 is 12 residues. For the CDR3, the DNA is TGTGCCAGCAGACAGGGAGTATATGGCTACACCTTC. Protein sequence: CASRQGVYGYTF.

The chain employs TRBV9 and TRBJ2-7, with D perhaps given as TRBD1 or TRBD2 (5 bases each). The CDR3 spans 14 residues. V shed 1 base and J shed 7 bases, with 15 bases lying between them. CDR1 is SGDLS and CDR2 is YYNGEE in the germline V gene. The CDR3 nucleotides are TGTGCCAGCAGCGTATCGTGGGGACCCCGGGAGCAGTACTTC. Amino acid sequence: CASSVSWGPREQYF.

The sample holds a few counts of this clonotype. With a much larger clone just one base away, this may be a read error. The CDR3: CASSLVTGSYGQYF. CDR3 nucleotide sequence: TGCGCCAGCAGCTTGGTGACAGGGAGCTACGGGCAGTACTTC. The chain recombines TRBV5-1 with TRBJ2-7; TRBD1 aligns across 7 bases. The CDR3 runs to 14 residues. Germline lookup yields CDR1 SGHRS and CDR2 YFSETQ. Combining the CDR3 with reference TRBV5-1 and TRBJ2-7 gives the whole variable domain KAGVTQTPRYLIKTRGQQVTLSCSPISGHRSVSWYQQTPGQGLQFLFEYFSETQRNKGNFPGRFSGRQFSNSRSEMNVSTLELGDSALYLCASSLVTGSYGQYFGPGTRLTVT.

This sequence joins TRBV27 and TRBJ2-7; D might be TRBD1 (6 bases). Trimming pared 11 bases from V and 5 bases from J, leaving 19 bases between. This CDR3 is 13 amino acids long. Germline V gene sequence: CDR1 MNHEY, CDR2 SMNVEV (reference sequence). The CDR3, as DNA: TGTGCCTCCACGGCAGGGACAACCCACGAGCAGTACTTC. This codes for CASTAGTTHEQYF.

This clonotype was seen more than once but under ten times. The chain uses TRBV10-3 and TRBJ2-1; D may be TRBD2 (6 bases). Trimming left V 6 bases short and J 5 bases short, with 14 bases between. Per the germline V gene, CDR1 is ENHRY and CDR2 is SYGVKD. CDR3 length: 14 amino acids. CDR3 residues: CAIRAGTDDNEQFF. For the CDR3, the DNA is TGTGCCATCAGGGCGGGGACGGATGACAATGAGCAGTTCTTC.

This clonotype has only a few counts. The rearrangement uses TRBV20-1 and TRBJ2-7; 7 nucleotides align to TRBD1. V lost 6 bases to trimming and J lost 7 bases; unmatched junction nucleotides: 15. CDR1 is DFQATT, CDR2 SNEGSKA, per germline (reference sequence). The CDR3 is made up of 14 amino acids. The CDR3 DNA is TGCAGTGCCTCATTAGGGACAGTGGCCGAGGAGCAGTACTTC. Protein product: CSASLGTVAEEQYF.

The chain couples TRBV6-1 to TRBJ2-5, with 8 bases that match TRBD2. The J segment lost 4 bases and the V segment lost 3 bases, leaving 7 bases of the junction unmatched. Germline lookup yields CDR1 MNHNS and CDR2 SASEGT. This CDR3 comprises 15 residues. The CDR3 protein is CASSDLSGERETQYF. The CDR3 DNA follows: TGTGCCAGCAGTGACCTTAGCGGGGAGCGAGAGACCCAGTACTTC.

This clonotype was seen a few times. This chain joins TRBV6-6 and TRBJ2-5, with unresolved D. Germline CDR1 reads MNHNY; CDR2 reads SVGAGI (reference sequence). This CDR3 spans 15 amino acids. V lost 3 bases to trimming and J lost 1 base, with 12 bases between them. The CDR3 loop reads CASSYGDNLQETQYF. DNA for the CDR3: TGTGCCAGCAGTTATGGGGATAACCTCCAAGAGACCCAGTACTTC.

The genes are TRBV20-1 and TRBJ2-5; TRBD1 matches 11 bases. CDR3 length: 14 residues. Germline V CDR1 and CDR2: DFQATT, SNEGSKA (reference sequence). The J segment lost 5 bases and the V segment lost 6 bases, leaving 8 bases of the junction unmatched. CDR3: CSARRDRGGETQYF. In DNA form, the CDR3 reads TGCAGTGCGAGACGGGACAGGGGGGGTGAGACCCAGTACTTC.